The text below deals with one T cell receptor (beta chain). What it binds is not known. Trimming removed 4 bases at V and 8 bases at J, with 20 bases between. Germline V lookup: CDR1 LGHNA, CDR2 YSLEER. This CDR3 has 16 residues. The data were taken from a study of tumor-infiltrating lymphocytes in primary liver carcinoma. Study-level results: Significantly greater top-250-clone fractions characterized tumors relative to blood (p = 0.039).

From around 0.5 ug of total RNA, TCR beta-specific cDNA was reverse-transcribed using a constant-region primer. Three-round nested multiplex PCR performed with slightly modified ARM-PCR produced the TCR beta libraries. The two initial PCR rounds, roughly 11 cycles each, used TRBV1-TRBV30 forward and C-beta reverse primers. TCRdb called the multiplex PCR reads again in MiXCR, with one record for every CDR3 protein. Among 300,000 to 400,000 distinct CDR3 sequences listed, approximately 65% were seen once. In addition to blood RNA drawn from unsorted whole blood, germline DNA was extracted. There were only treatment-naive patients, all with chronic HBV infection.

Specimen: peripheral blood. The TCR was taken from a man aged 35-49 years with primary liver carcinoma and hepatitis B virus infection. The chain uses TRBV4-3 and TRBJ2-2, with D maybe TRBD2 (6 bases). CDR3 in amino acids: CASSRVPGLWSGELFF. As DNA, the CDR3 is TGCGCCAGCAGCCGGGTCCCGGGACTGTGGTCAGGGGAGCTGTTTTTT.